This T cell receptor (beta chain) is from a study of shared clonotypes between healthy human individuals. Each PCR replicate from the sorted subsets contained about 200 ng DNA, which is about 31,000 T cell genomes. Measured with immunoSEQ multiplex PCR; TCRdb has only the in-frame clones, and not every one. This sample has 2.5 million or so clones; roughly nine tenths occur once, and the top ten carry around 0.14%. Per the germline V gene, CDR1 is MNHEY and CDR2 is SMNVEV (reference sequence). V was cut by 0 bases and J by 1 base, with 9 bases left in between. This CDR3 is built from 16 residues. All donors were healthy HIV-negative adults lacking recent acute infections or vaccinations.

The source material was naive CD4+ T cells sorted from blood. This sample's subset: CD45RA+ positively selected. This chain uses TRBV27 with TRBJ2-2, with a weak D call TRBD1 (6 bases). This sequence was found in a man younger than 30 in good health. CDR3 region: CASSLSQGLNTGELFF. CDR3 in DNA: TGTGCCAGCAGTTTATCACAGGGATTGAACACCGGGGAGCTGTTTTTT.